This entry lists 16 T cell receptor beta chains sequenced from one sample in a study of T-cell memory formation after mild COVID-19. TCRdb passed the 5' RACE reads through MiXCR, listing each CDR3 protein once. The sample has 450,000 or so distinct CDR3 sequences; approximately 25% are singletons. Sequencing was performed on PBMCs or a T cell subset sorted from them (not recorded which). These receptors came from an adult woman who had mild COVID-19 (a few samples of this study predate the infection). Cell type and time point are not known.

This clonotype was observed a few times. V and J are TRBV7-2 and TRBJ2-7; 8 bases fit TRBD1. The CDR3 is 15 amino acids. V was pared by 5 bases and J by 5 bases, with 11 bases of the junction left unmatched. Germline values: CDR1 SGHTA, CDR2 FQGNSA. The CDR3 is CASSNGQGWTNEQYF. The CDR3 DNA is TGTGCCAGCAGCAACGGACAGGGATGGACGAACGAGCAGTACTTC.

The CDR3: CSTGENYGYTF. The CDR3 nucleotides are TGCAGTACAGGAGAAAACTATGGCTACACCTTC. The gene calls are TRBV20-1 and TRBJ1-2, with D possibly being TRBD1 (5 bases). Germline V lookup: CDR1 DFQATT, CDR2 SNEGSKA (reference sequence). The CDR3 sequence is 11 residues long. The V end lost 8 bases, the J end lost 2 bases, and 9 bases lay between the germline ends.

This clonotype was detected a few times. This chain joins TRBV20-1 and TRBJ2-3; 7 nucleotides agree with TRBD2. Per the germline V gene, CDR1 is DFQATT and CDR2 is SNEGSKA (reference sequence). Losses at the gene ends were 5 bases for V and 1 base for J; bases not matched to a gene: 3. The CDR3 sequence is 13 residues long. The CDR3 DNA follows: TGCAGTGCTCTAACTAGCGGCACAGATACGCAGTATTTT. Protein: CSALTSGTDTQYF.

This clonotype was counted at least ten times. The chain couples TRBV7-9 to TRBJ2-3; TRBD2 agrees at 13 bases. Germline V gene data show CDR1 as SEHNR and CDR2 as FQNEAQ (reference sequence). Losses at the gene ends were 5 bases for V and 4 bases for J; bases not matched to a gene: 6. The CDR3 spans 16 residues. The CDR3 DNA follows: TGTGCCAGCAGCCCCAGGACTAGCGGGAGTGCAGATACGCAGTATTTT. Its protein is CASSPRTSGSADTQYF.

This clonotype has more than one count but fewer than ten. The gene calls are TRBV30 and TRBJ2-7; 7 bases line up with TRBD1. The CDR3 is 12 amino acids. CDR1 is GTSNPN and CDR2 is SVGIG in the germline V gene (reference sequence). J gave up 6 bases and V 1 base, and 3 bases lay outside the gene matches. CDR3 protein: CAWSATGIEQYF. CDR3 in DNA: TGTGCCTGGAGTGCGACAGGGATCGAGCAGTACTTC. The entire variable domain, with the rest obtained from reference TRBV30 and TRBJ2-7, is as follows: SQTIHQWPATLVQPVGSPLSLECTVEGTSNPNLYWYRQAAGRGLQLLFYSVGIGQISSEVPQNLSASRPQDRQFILSSKKLLLSDSGFYLCAWSATGIEQYFGPGTRLTVT.

This clonotype came up many times. V is TRBV12-3 or TRBV12-4 and J is TRBJ2-1, with 10 bases identical to TRBD1. Unmatched junction bases numbered 8, after V lost 5 bases and J lost 7 bases. The CDR3 totals 15 residues. The CDR3, as DNA: TGTGCCAGCAGTGTCCGGGACAGGGGAGGGAATGAGCAGTTCTTC. Encoded protein: CASSVRDRGGNEQFF.

CDR3 sequence (DNA): TGTGCCAGTAGTATAGATCGGGATAGCGGGAGTAACACCGGGGAGCTGTTTTTT. Encoded protein: CASSIDRDSGSNTGELFF. This chain connects TRBV19 to TRBJ2-2; 9 bases are a match to TRBD2. The germline V gene encodes CDR1 LNHDA and CDR2 SQIVND (reference sequence). The CDR3 sequence is 18 residues long. Germline trimming cut 0 bases from V and 2 bases from J; bases unmatched to any gene: 7.

This clonotype has a count of ten or more. The chain uses TRBV4-1 and TRBJ2-1; D perhaps matches TRBD1 (5 bases). This CDR3 contains 16 residues. Looked up from germline, CDR1 is MGHRA and CDR2 is YSYEKL. Trimming removed 2 bases from V and 3 bases from J, with 14 bases in between. DNA of the CDR3: TGCGCCAGCAGCCAATTAGGGGCTACTAACTACAATGAGCAGTTCTTC. This encodes CASSQLGATNYNEQFF.

This clonotype was observed a handful of times. This chain uses TRBV30 with TRBJ1-2; 7 bases fit TRBD1. The germline V gene encodes CDR1 GTSNPN and CDR2 SVGIG (reference sequence). J lost 4 bases, V lost 4 bases, and 18 bases had no gene match. This CDR3 region has 17 residues. The chain's CDR3 is CAWTRLGTERGSYGYTF. The CDR3 nucleotides read TGTGCCTGGACCCGCCTAGGGACAGAGCGCGGGAGCTATGGCTACACCTTC.

V and J are TRBV15 and TRBJ2-3; D is possibly TRBD2 (6 bases). Germline loops: CDR1 LNHNV, CDR2 YYDKDF (reference sequence). The CDR3 is made up of 18 amino acids. Trimming removed 0 bases at V and 0 bases at J, with 16 bases between. CDR3 coding DNA: TGTGCCACCAGCAGAGAGACTAACCCGGGACTTAGCACAGATACGCAGTATTTT. Encoded protein: CATSRETNPGLSTDTQYF.

This clonotype was recorded a few times. The chain is built from TRBV9 and TRBJ2-2, with TRBD2 matching 8 bases. The V gene end was trimmed by 3 bases and the J gene end by 0 bases; junction bases not matched to a gene: 4. The CDR3 has 16 amino acids. CDR1 and CDR2 (germline): SGDLS, YYNGEE. The CDR3 sequence: CASSAQRGTNTGELFF. CDR3 nucleotides: TGTGCCAGCAGCGCACAGCGGGGGACGAACACCGGGGAGCTGTTTTTT.

This clonotype has only a few counts. The J gene is TRBJ1-1, the V gene TRBV25-1; D not certain. The CDR3 runs to 11 residues. The germline V and J ends were trimmed by 9 bases and 11 bases, with 16 bases remaining between them. Germline-derived CDR1 and CDR2 are MGHDK and SYGVNS. The CDR3 region is CASRHPRLAFF. The CDR3 DNA is TGTGCCAGTCGCCACCCTCGACTGGCTTTCTTT.

The chain is built from TRBV5-4 and TRBJ2-7; possible D gene TRBD2, 5 bases. V dropped 0 bases and J dropped 7 bases, with 17 bases sitting between them. This CDR3 has 15 residues. The germline V gene encodes CDR1 SGHNT and CDR2 YYREEE (reference sequence). The CDR3 region has the DNA TGTGCCAGCAGCTTGGCCATCTACCCCTCGGGGGAGCAGTACTTC. It specifies CASSLAIYPSGEQYF.

The chain employs TRBV15 and TRBJ2-5; 10 nucleotides align to TRBD1. Germline V lookup: CDR1 LNHNV, CDR2 YYDKDF (reference sequence). The CDR3 spans 16 residues. V shed 2 bases and J 4 bases; nucleotides not matched to a gene: 7. CDR3 region: CATSRLPTGGTETQYF. CDR3 bases: TGTGCCACCAGCAGACTCCCGACAGGGGGCACAGAGACCCAGTACTTC.

This clonotype was counted only a few times. V usage is TRBV30 and J usage is TRBJ2-7, with D tentatively TRBD1 or TRBD2 (5 bases each). The CDR3 has 13 amino acids. CDR1 and CDR2 from the germline V gene are GTSNPN and SVGIG (reference sequence). The V end was cut by 5 bases, the J end by 6 bases, with 17 bases between. The CDR3 region is CAWGSGRIPEQYF. The CDR3 DNA follows: TGTGCCTGGGGTTCGGGACGGATTCCCGAGCAGTACTTC.

This clonotype was observed a handful of times. The chain combines TRBV5-1 with TRBJ2-7; D not resolved. The CDR3 length is 13 residues. V lost 3 bases to trimming and J lost 1 base, with 8 bases between them. From germline, CDR1 is SGHRS and CDR2 YFSETQ. The CDR3 DNA sequence: TGCGCCAGCAGCTGGGCGGCTTCCTACGAGCAGTACTTC. This translates into CASSWAASYEQYF. The variable domain in full, completed from reference TRBV5-1 and TRBJ2-7, reads KAGVTQTPRYLIKTRGQQVTLSCSPISGHRSVSWYQQTPGQGLQFLFEYFSETQRNKGNFPGRFSGRQFSNSRSEMNVSTLELGDSALYLCASSWAASYEQYFGPGTRLTVT.